The 27 T cell receptor beta chains listed next were all sequenced from one sample in a study of response to subunit inactivated influenza vaccine. Using its own MiXCR run on the RT-PCR reads, TCRdb lists one record per CDR3 protein. The sample holds about 240,000 distinct CDR3 sequences; 10% to 15% are singletons and the top ten take roughly 7.7%. The source material was non-naive T cells sorted from PBMCs, sampled about 14 days before vaccination. The receptors were sampled from a man aged 50 or older who received an inactivated influenza vaccine.

CDR3 in DNA: TGTGCCAGCAGTTTACCGACCGTCGGCATTCAGTACTTC. Amino acids: CASSLPTVGIQYF. The V call is TRBV28, the J call TRBJ2-4; no clear D. The germline CDR1 and CDR2 sequences are MDHEN and SYDVKM. The CDR3 consists of 13 residues. Trimming removed 2 bases at V and 9 bases at J, with 11 bases between.

This clonotype was seen ten or more times. V is TRBV5-1 and J is TRBJ2-1, with 9 bases identical to TRBD2. The V gene end was trimmed by 1 base and the J gene end by 3 bases; junction bases not matched to a gene: 8. The CDR3 runs to 17 residues. Germline CDR1 reads SGHRS; CDR2 reads YFSETQ. The CDR3 nucleotides are TGCGCCAGCAGCTTGAAGGGAGCGGGGGGTCTCTACAATGAGCAGTTCTTC. This encodes CASSLKGAGGLYNEQFF.

V usage is TRBV29-1 and J usage is TRBJ1-1; 7 bases are shared with TRBD1. V was pared by 6 bases and J by 5 bases, with 9 bases of the junction left unmatched. Germline V CDR1 and CDR2: SQVTM, ANQGSEA. CDR3 length: 13 residues. The CDR3 protein is CSVREGARTEAFF. The CDR3 DNA is TGCAGCGTGAGAGAGGGGGCGAGAACTGAAGCTTTCTTT.

The chain is built from TRBV7-9 and TRBJ2-3; D might be TRBD1 (5 bases). Trimming removed 7 bases at V and 0 bases at J, with 14 bases between. This CDR3 spans 15 amino acids. The germline V gene has CDR1 SEHNR and CDR2 FQNEAQ (reference sequence). CDR3 sequence: CASTQGDSSTDTQYF. The CDR3, as DNA: TGTGCCAGCACGCAGGGTGACTCTAGCACAGATACGCAGTATTTT.

In this sample, this clonotype turned up a few times. A read error may account for a junction end that differs from germline. The rearrangement uses TRBV12-3 or TRBV12-4 and TRBJ2-3, with 11 bases lining up with TRBD2. The CDR3 is 18 residues long. As DNA, the CDR3 is TGTGCCTGCAGTTTGGTCGGGGGACTAGCGGACGATACAGATACGCAGTATTTT. Translating it yields CACSLVGGLADDTDTQYF.

The V gene is TRBV5-8, the J gene TRBJ2-2; 8 bases align to TRBD1. This CDR3 region has 17 residues. With V trimmed by 2 bases and J by 7 bases, 13 bases remained unmatched. The germline CDR1 and CDR2 sequences are SGHTS and YDEGEE. CDR3 nucleotide sequence: TGTGCCAGCAGCTTTTCGCTACACAGGGGGAGCGGCGGGGAGCTGTTTTTT. It is translated as CASSFSLHRGSGGELFF.

This clonotype has just a few counts. The DNA for the CDR3 is TGCAGTGCCGCAGGGGTATCAACCGGGGAGCTGTTTTTT. This encodes CSAAGVSTGELFF. The rearrangement links TRBV20-1 to TRBJ2-2, with D possibly TRBD1 on 6 matching bases. Per germline, CDR1 DFQATT and CDR2 SNEGSKA (reference sequence). This CDR3 region has 13 residues. V was shortened by 6 bases and J by 5 bases, with 13 bases between the two germline ends.

This clonotype was observed a few times. This rearrangement joins TRBV12-3 or TRBV12-4 to TRBJ1-4; 9 bases map to TRBD1. This CDR3 comprises 12 residues. Trimming cost V 6 bases and J 15 bases; bases outside gene matches: 8. CDR3: CASSSRDRELFF. CDR3 DNA sequence: TGTGCCAGCAGCTCACGGGACAGGGAATTGTTTTTT.

This clonotype was detected a few times. The V call is TRBV30, the J call TRBJ1-2, with D unclear. CDR3 size: 13 residues. The germline V and J ends were trimmed by 5 bases and 6 bases, with 16 bases remaining between them. From germline, CDR1 is GTSNPN and CDR2 SVGIG (reference sequence). In nucleotides, the CDR3 is TGTGCCTGGGCCGCCGGGCCCCACAATGGCTACACCTTC. Its translation is CAWAAGPHNGYTF.

This clonotype was counted a few times. The chain couples TRBV27 to TRBJ1-2; D not resolved. This CDR3 spans 16 amino acids. Deletions cut 6 bases from V and 4 bases from J, with 21 bases between. The V gene's germline CDR1 is MNHEY and CDR2 SMNVEV (reference sequence). The CDR3 DNA follows: TGTGCCAGCAGACCCTATGAAGGAGGGAAGGCCTATGGCTACACCTTC. Translation: CASRPYEGGKAYGYTF.

The table lists this clonotype with many counts. The V and J genes are TRBV4-2 and TRBJ2-5; D might be TRBD1 or TRBD2, each matching 6 bases. There are 14 residues in the CDR3. V was trimmed by 4 bases and J by 2 bases, leaving 11 bases between them. Germline CDR1 reads LGHNA; CDR2 reads YNFKEQ. Here the CDR3 reads CASSRGGGQETQYF. The CDR3 coding sequence is TGTGCCAGCAGCCGCGGAGGGGGACAAGAGACCCAGTACTTC.

This clonotype came up many times. V and J are TRBV5-1 and TRBJ1-3; D not resolved. Germline V gives CDR1 SGHRS, CDR2 YFSETQ. The CDR3 consists of 14 residues. Trimming pared 4 bases from V and 0 bases from J, leaving 8 bases between. The CDR3 nucleotides are TGCGCCAGCAGCGGAGGCTACTCTGGAAACACCATATATTTT. Translation: CASSGGYSGNTIYF.

The rearrangement links TRBV7-9 to TRBJ1-3, with D hard to call. V was shortened by 5 bases and J by 2 bases, with 7 bases between the two germline ends. Per germline, CDR1 SEHNR and CDR2 FQNEAQ (reference sequence). The CDR3 contains 13 residues. The DNA for the CDR3 is TGTGCCAGCAGCCGAGATGCTGGAAACACCATATATTTT. Translated, it gives CASSRDAGNTIYF.

The chain carries TRBV11-3 and TRBJ2-1, with 7 bases identical to TRBD2. With 4 bases clipped from V and 10 bases from J, the junction kept 7 bases outside the gene matches. Germline assignment: CDR1 SGHNT and CDR2 YENEEA. The CDR3 spans 13 residues. CDR3 sequence: CASSSQQGLEQFF. CDR3 DNA sequence: TGTGCCAGCAGCTCACAGCAGGGACTAGAGCAGTTCTTC.

This clonotype was seen a handful of times. V is TRBV5-1 and J is TRBJ2-5, with 10 bases lining up with TRBD2. The CDR3 covers 16 residues. Trimming at V came to 3 bases and at J to 5 bases, leaving 10 bases not matched to a gene. Per germline, CDR1 SGHRS and CDR2 YFSETQ. CDR3 DNA sequence: TGCGCCAGCAGCTCGACTAGCGGGCTCCCGGGGGAGACCCAGTACTTC. It yields the protein CASSSTSGLPGETQYF.

This clonotype was detected only a few times. This chain connects TRBV7-9 to TRBJ2-7; a possible D gene is TRBD1 (6 bases). V was cut by 1 base and J by 7 bases, with 14 bases left in between. This CDR3 has 14 residues. Germline loops: CDR1 SEHNR, CDR2 FQNEAQ (reference sequence). The CDR3 reads CASSLVGPGEEQYF. As DNA, the CDR3 is TGTGCCAGCAGCTTAGTAGGCCCAGGGGAAGAGCAGTACTTC.

This clonotype was seen many times. The rearrangement joins TRBV7-7 to TRBJ1-2, with TRBD1 as a possible D gene (6 bases). The CDR3 sequence is 15 residues long. The V gene lost 5 bases and the J gene lost 2 bases, with 15 bases spanning the gap. The germline CDR1 and CDR2 sequences are SSHAT and FNYEAQ (reference sequence). The CDR3 nucleotides read TGTGCCAGCAGCCCATTGGACAGCGACAACTATGGCTACACCTTC. It encodes CASSPLDSDNYGYTF.

This clonotype showed up many times. DNA of the CDR3: TGTGCCAGCAGCTCCCGGACAGGGAACACCGGGGAGCTGTTTTTT. This sequence encodes CASSSRTGNTGELFF. The J gene is TRBJ2-2, the V gene TRBV7-2, with 7 bases lining up with TRBD1. This CDR3 has 15 residues. Germline assignment: CDR1 SGHTA and CDR2 FQGNSA. V was pared by 4 bases and J by 1 base, with 3 bases of the junction left unmatched.

This clonotype was recorded a few times. This chain connects TRBV27 to TRBJ2-2; the D gene is possibly TRBD1 (6 bases). V was clipped by 4 bases and J by 8 bases, with 17 bases between them. The CDR3 contains 15 residues. Germline loops: CDR1 MNHEY, CDR2 SMNVEV (reference sequence). Written as DNA, the CDR3 is TGTGCCAGCAGTTCCCCCAGGGGCCCCAGGGGGGAGCTGTTTTTT. Translating gives CASSSPRGPRGELFF.

This chain uses TRBV7-6 with TRBJ2-5; 7 bases are a match to TRBD1. This CDR3 is 16 amino acids long. The germline CDR1 and CDR2 sequences are SGHVS and FNYEAQ. V dropped 1 base and J dropped 1; count of bases not matched to a gene: 6. In DNA, the CDR3 is TGTGCCAGCAGCTTAGAGGCGACAGGGCGCCAAGAGACCCAGTACTTC. Protein product: CASSLEATGRQETQYF.

This clonotype was seen only a few times. The chain recombines TRBV24-1 with TRBJ2-1; perhaps D is TRBD1 or TRBD2 (5 bases each). The germline gives CDR1 KGHDR, CDR2 SFDVKD. The CDR3 is 15 amino acids. V shed 1 base and J shed 9 bases, with 15 bases lying between them. The CDR3 DNA is TGTGCCACCAGTGATTTTGGGGCGAGAGGAGGTGAGCAGTTCTTC. Translation gives CATSDFGARGGEQFF.

This clonotype turned up a few times. This sequence joins TRBV12-3 or TRBV12-4 and TRBJ2-7, with D possibly being TRBD1 (6 bases). The CDR3 is 16 residues long. V lost 2 bases to trimming and J lost 4 bases, with 18 bases between them. CDR3 region: CASSLPSTGGAYEQYF. DNA of the CDR3: TGTGCCAGCAGTTTACCCTCGACAGGAGGTGCTTACGAGCAGTACTTC.

This clonotype was seen a few times. The chain has TRBV24-1 and TRBJ2-1; TRBD1 or TRBD2 may be the D gene (5 bases each). CDR1 KGHDR and CDR2 SFDVKD come from the germline V gene. The length of the CDR3 is 14 residues. Trimming left V 3 bases short and J 6 bases short, with 11 bases between. The CDR3 protein is CATSDPGTTNEQFF. CDR3 nucleotide sequence: TGTGCCACCAGTGATCCCGGGACGACCAATGAGCAGTTCTTC.

This clonotype has a handful of counts. The genes are TRBV20-1 and TRBJ2-1, with 7 nucleotides matching TRBD2. V lost 6 bases, J lost 6 bases, and 8 bases stayed unmatched. This CDR3 is built from 13 residues. CDR1 is DFQATT and CDR2 is SNEGSKA in the germline V gene (reference sequence). The CDR3 here is CSAPGLLANEQFF. CDR3 nucleotide sequence: TGCAGTGCGCCGGGACTACTAGCCAATGAGCAGTTCTTC.

This clonotype was recorded at least ten times. The chain joins TRBV7-9 to TRBJ2-1, with 8 bases matching TRBD2. V gave up 4 bases and J gave up 2 bases; unmatched junction bases: 10. The V gene's germline CDR1 is SEHNR and CDR2 FQNEAQ (reference sequence). CDR3 size: 17 residues. The CDR3 region is CASSSNDGRAAYNEQFF. In nucleotides, the CDR3 is TGTGCCAGCAGCTCAAATGACGGGAGGGCGGCCTACAATGAGCAGTTCTTC.

The table lists this clonotype with many counts. The chain employs TRBV6-5 and TRBJ2-5; TRBD1 aligns across 8 bases. V lost 5 bases and J lost 6; bases outside the gene matches: 11. Looked up from germline, CDR1 is MNHEY and CDR2 is SVGAGI. The CDR3 covers 15 residues. The CDR3 here is CASSPQLDRAKTQYF. CDR3 bases: TGTGCCAGCAGTCCCCAATTGGACAGGGCCAAGACCCAGTACTTC.

The chain couples TRBV5-1 to TRBJ2-1; 7 bases fit TRBD1. Germline V lookup: CDR1 SGHRS, CDR2 YFSETQ. The J segment lost 9 bases and the V segment lost 4 bases, leaving 7 bases of the junction unmatched. The CDR3 runs to 13 residues. CDR3 sequence (DNA): TGCGCCAGCAGCACTGGACAGGTTGGTGAGCAGTTCTTC. This translates into CASSTGQVGEQFF.